Included here is one TCR beta chain sequence, with context. A read error is likely, as this CDR3 ends without the conserved phenylalanine or tryptophan. TCRdb re-analysed the 5' RACE reads in MiXCR, keeping a single row per CDR3 protein. The profile covers hundreds of thousands of distinct CDR3 sequences, with more than 9% appearing a single time and around 19% taken by the ten largest. The data belong to a study of T cells after yellow fever vaccination. The CDR3 has 13 residues. Germline CDR1 PRHDT, CDR2 FYEKMQ (reference sequence). With 4 bases removed from V and 5 bases from J, the gap between germline ends came to 11 bases.

The sequence came from a young man who received the YFV17D yellow fever vaccine. This chain joins TRBV13 and TRBJ2-5; D possibly uses TRBD1 or TRBD2 (5 bases each). Sequenced material: PBMCs, taken on the day of the first yellow fever vaccination. The CDR3 DNA is TGTGCCAGCAGCTCCGACTGGGGGGAGACCCAGTACCTC. Translation: CASSSDWGETQYL.